Following are 27 T cell receptor beta chains from one sample sequenced in a study of blood T cell repertoires in COVID-19. Here immunoSEQ multiplex PCR was the method, and the copy in TCRdb shows in-frame clones only, minus some. The data contain approximately 230,000 clones, about 93% of them seen just once; the ten biggest clones take up under 2.5%. Sequences were obtained from PBMCs or T cells enriched from blood (not recorded which). The receptors originated from a woman younger than 35 who had recovered from COVID-19.

The chain joins TRBV9 to TRBJ2-3; 14 bases fit TRBD2. The germline V gene has CDR1 SGDLS and CDR2 YYNGEE. CDR3 length: 15 amino acids. V lost 4 bases to trimming and J lost 4 bases; unmatched junction nucleotides: 2. Here the CDR3 reads CASSPTSGGADTQYF. Written as DNA, the CDR3 is TGTGCCAGCAGCCCGACTAGCGGGGGGGCAGATACGCAGTATTTT.

The chain joins TRBV18 to TRBJ2-6; 7 bases line up with TRBD1. The germline V gene encodes CDR1 KGHSH and CDR2 LQKENI. With 0 bases clipped from V and 3 bases from J, the junction kept 11 bases outside the gene matches. CDR3 length equals 19 residues. The CDR3 DNA reads TGTGCCAGCTCACCACCCGTAGGGGGCGCGGTCTATGGGGCCAACGTCCTGACTTTC. This gives the protein CASSPPVGGAVYGANVLTF.

This sequence joins TRBV4-1 and TRBJ2-7; D not certain. The ends were cut back, 1 base at V and 0 bases at J, with 10 bases in the middle. The CDR3 length is 15 residues. Looked up from germline, CDR1 is MGHRA and CDR2 is YSYEKL. The CDR3 DNA reads TGCGCCAGCAGCCAAGGAACAGCCAGCTCCTACGAGCAGTACTTC. Its translation: CASSQGTASSYEQYF.

The sample holds one count of this clone. V usage is TRBV2 and J usage is TRBJ1-3; TRBD1 aligns across 7 bases. Germline V CDR1 and CDR2: SNHLY, FYNNEI. The CDR3 has 15 residues. The V and J ends lost 5 bases and 0 bases, in that order; junction bases with no gene match: 4. CDR3 sequence reads: CASSSTGNSGNTIYF. In DNA, the CDR3 is TGTGCCAGCAGTTCGACAGGGAACTCTGGAAACACCATATATTTT.

This chain uses TRBV28 with TRBJ2-2; 12 bases map to TRBD2. Germline V gene data show CDR1 as MDHEN and CDR2 as SYDVKM. V shed 5 bases, J shed 5 bases, and the junction held 6 bases outside the gene matches. The CDR3 consists of 16 residues. The CDR3 reads CASSHLLAGGTGELFF. The CDR3, as DNA: TGTGCCAGCAGTCACTTGCTAGCGGGAGGGACCGGGGAGCTGTTTTTT.

This chain uses TRBV9 with TRBJ2-1, with D perhaps matching TRBD2 (5 bases). Germline V gene data show CDR1 as SGDLS and CDR2 as YYNGEE. This CDR3 has 14 residues. Trimming took 3 bases from V and 8 from J, leaving 15 bases between them. In DNA, the CDR3 is TGTGCCAGCAGCGACCGCGGGTCCACGGATGAGCAGTTCTTC. Encoded protein: CASSDRGSTDEQFF.

This clone was seen once. This sequence joins TRBV19 and TRBJ2-1; a possible D gene is TRBD1 (6 bases). The CDR3 spans 15 residues. Germline assignment: CDR1 LNHDA and CDR2 SQIVND (reference sequence). V was shortened by 7 bases and J by 6 bases, with 19 bases between the two germline ends. Here the CDR3 reads CASISPGRGTNEQFF. The CDR3 DNA reads TGTGCCAGTATCTCCCCCGGTAGGGGGACCAATGAGCAGTTCTTC.

The rearrangement links TRBV5-1 to TRBJ1-2; TRBD1 matches 8 bases. Per the germline V gene, CDR1 is SGHRS and CDR2 is YFSETQ. The CDR3 loop spans 16 amino acids. The V segment lost 3 bases and the J segment 0 bases; nucleotides outside the gene matches: 7. The CDR3: CASSSSGQVANYGYTF. In nucleotides, the CDR3 is TGCGCCAGCAGCTCGTCGGGACAGGTAGCTAACTATGGCTACACCTTC.

This chain uses TRBV4-1 with TRBJ1-2, with TRBD1 matching over 8 bases. In germline, CDR1 is MGHRA, CDR2 YSYEKL. The CDR3 is 15 amino acids. V shed 3 bases and J 5 bases; nucleotides not matched to a gene: 8. The CDR3 coding sequence is TGCGCCAGCAGCCACCCGGACAGGGAATTTTATGGCTACACCTTC. Translation gives CASSHPDREFYGYTF.

This clone came up once. V gene TRBV18 combines with J gene TRBJ2-3; 8 nucleotides match TRBD2. From germline, CDR1 is KGHSH and CDR2 LQKENI. The CDR3 sequence is 15 residues long. Unmatched junction bases numbered 6, after V lost 3 bases and J lost 4 bases. The CDR3 sequence: CASSPSGGPADTQYF. In DNA, the CDR3 is TGTGCCAGCTCACCTTCGGGAGGGCCGGCAGATACGCAGTATTTT.

V and J are TRBV2 and TRBJ2-7; TRBD1 might be the D (8 bases). V lost 8 bases to trimming and J lost 4 bases, with 15 bases between them. This CDR3 is 13 amino acids long. The V gene's germline CDR1 is SNHLY and CDR2 FYNNEI. DNA of the CDR3: TGTGCCAGCGGGAGGGACAGGTTATACGAGCAGTACTTC. Translation gives CASGRDRLYEQYF.

This chain connects TRBV7-5 to TRBJ2-2; TRBD2, as called in the table, went unchecked against the DNA. TRBV7-5 is assigned pseudogene status. CDR3 length equals 16 residues. The CDR3 DNA is TGTGCCAGAAGCTTAGCACTAGCGGGAGTATCCGGGGAGCTGTTTTTT. Translating it yields CARSLALAGVSGELFF.

The chain recombines TRBV9 with TRBJ1-1; tentative D call: TRBD1 (5 bases). The CDR3 runs to 14 residues. V was trimmed by 6 bases and J by 1 base, leaving 13 bases between them. Germline V lookup: CDR1 SGDLS, CDR2 YYNGEE. CDR3 in DNA: TGTGCCAGCACCCGACAGTTCGGGAACACTGAAGCTTTCTTT. Translation gives CASTRQFGNTEAFF.

The chain employs TRBV28 and TRBJ2-5; the D gene is possibly TRBD2 (5 bases). The CDR3 totals 13 residues. Germline V gene lookup returns CDR1 MDHEN and CDR2 SYDVKM. The V end was cut by 3 bases, the J end by 5 bases, with 10 bases between. CDR3 nucleotide sequence: TGTGCCAGCAGTTTCCGGGGTGGGGAGACCCAGTACTTC. Its protein product is CASSFRGGETQYF.

The V call is TRBV3-1 (or the pseudogene TRBV3-2), the J call TRBJ2-3; D might be TRBD1 (6 bases). V was shortened by 3 bases and J by 6 bases, with 16 bases between the two germline ends. Looked up from germline, CDR1 is LGHDT and CDR2 is YNNKEL (reference sequence). The CDR3 runs to 15 residues. The CDR3 DNA is TGTGCCAGCAGCCACGTAAGAGGGGGTAAGGATACGCAGTATTTT. Translated, it gives CASSHVRGGKDTQYF.

V gene TRBV6-5 combines with J gene TRBJ1-1; D is ambiguous. This CDR3 is 14 amino acids long. The V gene's germline CDR1 is MNHEY and CDR2 SVGAGI. Trimming pared 0 bases from V and 4 bases from J, leaving 9 bases between. The DNA for the CDR3 is TGTGCCAGCAGTTACTCCGGAGGGCGCACTGAAGCTTTCTTT. Translating gives CASSYSGGRTEAFF.

A single count supports this clone. The chain has TRBV2 and TRBJ1-5; D unclear. From germline, CDR1 is SNHLY and CDR2 FYNNEI. With 5 bases removed from V and 4 bases from J, the gap between germline ends came to 9 bases. The CDR3 covers 13 residues. CDR3 amino acids: CASSPGLNQPQHF. The CDR3 nucleotides read TGTGCCAGCAGTCCCGGACTTAATCAGCCCCAGCATTTT.

This rearrangement joins TRBV27 to TRBJ2-7; the match to TRBD1 covers 7 bases. V shed 7 bases, J shed 2 bases, and the junction held 8 bases outside the gene matches. Germline V gene sequence: CDR1 MNHEY, CDR2 SMNVEV (reference sequence). There are 14 residues in the CDR3. The CDR3 DNA is TGTGCCAGCATTGACCGGGACAGACCCTACGAGCAGTACTTC. Its translation is CASIDRDRPYEQYF.

This clone appeared once. This chain joins TRBV28 and TRBJ1-1; D is perhaps TRBD1 (6 bases). The CDR3 extends over 14 amino acids. Between the trimmed V and J ends, which lost 6 bases and 2 bases, there was a span of 13 bases. Per the germline V gene, CDR1 is MDHEN and CDR2 is SYDVKM. CDR3 DNA: TGTGCCAGCAGGTCCAGGGGAGTAAACACTGAAGCTTTCTTT. Amino acid sequence: CASRSRGVNTEAFF.

This sequence joins TRBV7-9 and TRBJ1-2; 9 nucleotides match TRBD1. There are 14 residues in the CDR3. V gave up 4 bases and J gave up 6 bases; unmatched junction bases: 6. The germline CDR1 and CDR2 sequences are SEHNR and FQNEAQ (reference sequence). In DNA, the CDR3 is TGTGCCAGCAGCTCGCCGGGACAGGGTAATGGCTACACCTTC. As protein: CASSSPGQGNGYTF. Full variable domain (remainder filled in from reference TRBV7-9 and TRBJ1-2): DTGVSQNPRHKITKRGQNVTFRCDPISEHNRLYWYRQTLGQGPEFLTYFQNEAQLEKSRLLSDRFSAERPKGSFSTLEIQRTEQGDSAMYLCASSSPGQGNGYTFGSGTRLTVV.

This chain joins TRBV7-2 and TRBJ1-2, with TRBD1 matching 10 bases. Germline CDR1 and CDR2: SGHTA and FQGNSA. The V gene end was trimmed by 1 base and the J gene end by 4 bases; junction bases not matched to a gene: 0. This CDR3 is built from 14 residues. CDR3 protein: CASSLGTGGYGYTF. In DNA form, the CDR3 reads TGTGCCAGCAGCTTAGGGACAGGGGGCTATGGCTACACCTTC.

This chain links TRBV11-2 with TRBJ2-7; TRBD2 is a possible D gene (5 bases). The CDR3 is made up of 12 amino acids. Trimming removed 0 bases at V and 11 bases at J, with 11 bases between. In germline, CDR1 is SGHAT, CDR2 FQNNGV. The CDR3 spells CASSLDQRAKYF. The CDR3 region has the DNA TGTGCCAGCAGCTTAGATCAGAGGGCTAAGTACTTC.

The chain joins TRBV2 to TRBJ1-6; 11 nucleotides align to TRBD1. V was pared by 4 bases and J by 4 bases, with 0 bases of the junction left unmatched. The V gene's germline CDR1 is SNHLY and CDR2 FYNNEI. The CDR3 has 15 residues. CDR3 DNA sequence: TGTGCCAGCAGTGGGGACAGGGGGTATAATTCACCCCTCCACTTT. It yields the protein CASSGDRGYNSPLHF. Based on the CDR3 plus reference TRBV2 and TRBJ1-6, the full variable domain is EPEVTQTPSHQVTQMGQEVILRCVPISNHLYFYWYRQILGQKVEFLVSFYNNEISEKSEIFDDQFSVERPDGSNFTLKIRSTKLEDSAMYFCASSGDRGYNSPLHFGNGTRLTVT.

The V gene is TRBV5-1, the J gene TRBJ2-7; 9 nucleotides agree with TRBD1. V lost 2 bases, J lost 2 bases, and 2 bases stayed unmatched. The CDR3 covers 14 residues. Looked up from germline, CDR1 is SGHRS and CDR2 is YFSETQ. The CDR3 bases are TGCGCCAGCAGCTTACGACAGGGGGCCTACGAGCAGTACTTC. Protein sequence: CASSLRQGAYEQYF.

V usage is TRBV12-3 or TRBV12-4 and J usage is TRBJ1-1, with TRBD1 identical over 8 bases. The CDR3 is 13 amino acids. Unmatched junction bases numbered 1, after V lost 3 bases and J lost 4 bases. The CDR3 spells CASSFQGATEAFF. CDR3 DNA sequence: TGTGCCAGCAGTTTCCAGGGGGCCACTGAAGCTTTCTTT.

V is TRBV6-2 or TRBV6-3 and J is TRBJ2-5; D gene uncertain. CDR3 length: 12 amino acids. Germline values: CDR1 MNHEY, CDR2 SVGEGT. The V end lost 5 bases, the J end lost 5 bases, and 9 bases lay between the germline ends. Written as DNA, the CDR3 is TGTGCCAGCAGTCCAGGCCTGGAGACCCAGTACTTC. This translates into CASSPGLETQYF.

The CDR3 loop is CASSVDSGVSYEQYF. In DNA, the CDR3 is TGTGCCAGCAGCGTAGATAGCGGAGTGAGCTACGAGCAGTACTTC. J is TRBJ2-7 and V is TRBV9; D perhaps matches TRBD2 (6 bases). The V end lost 0 bases, the J end lost 3 bases, and 13 bases lay between the germline ends. This CDR3 contains 15 residues. CDR1 and CDR2 (germline): SGDLS, YYNGEE.